One sample yielded the 13 T cell receptor beta chains listed below, sequenced in a study of cytomegalovirus exposure and HLA in healthy donors. Vbeta (60) and Jbeta (13) primers were used in the PCR. The data were produced by immunoSEQ multiplex PCR, yet TCRdb's version contains in-frame clones alone and is incomplete. The data show 120,000 or so clones, 76% seen once. Sequenced sample: PBMCs. The receptors stem from a man younger than 40 in good health and CMV-seropositive.

There are a few counts of this clone. This chain joins TRBV27 and TRBJ2-7; D call uncertain. The germline V gene encodes CDR1 MNHEY and CDR2 SMNVEV (reference sequence). This CDR3 has 11 amino acids. The germline V and J ends were trimmed by 3 bases and 6 bases, with 6 bases remaining between them. The CDR3 loop is CASSFSGEQYF. As DNA, the CDR3 is TGTGCCAGCAGTTTTTCCGGCGAGCAGTACTTC.

The V call is TRBV28, the J call TRBJ1-2, with 7 bases lining up with TRBD1. The CDR3 totals 16 residues. Germline V gives CDR1 MDHEN, CDR2 SYDVKM. Germline trimming cut 1 base from V and 1 base from J; bases unmatched to any gene: 6. This CDR3 reads CASSLSEGQVNYGYTF. The CDR3 DNA is TGTGCCAGCAGTTTATCCGAAGGACAGGTTAACTATGGCTACACCTTC.

This chain links TRBV7-8 with TRBJ1-1, with D tentatively TRBD1 (6 bases). The CDR3 extends over 14 amino acids. Germline V CDR1 and CDR2: SGHVS, FQNEAQ. V was trimmed by 5 bases and J by 2 bases, leaving 12 bases between them. For the CDR3, the DNA is TGTGCCAGCAGCCCGGGACATACCAACACTGAAGCTTTCTTT. It specifies CASSPGHTNTEAFF.

The chain recombines TRBV10-3 with TRBJ2-7; 7 nucleotides match TRBD1. This CDR3 has 15 residues. CDR1 ENHRY and CDR2 SYGVKD come from the germline V gene. With V trimmed by 6 bases and J by 2 bases, 10 bases remained unmatched. In DNA, the CDR3 is TGTGCCATCAGCCCAACAGGGGCAGGGGCCTACGAGCAGTACTTC. As protein: CAISPTGAGAYEQYF.

This clone was counted between two and nine times. The gene calls are TRBV5-1 and TRBJ2-7, with a tentative D call TRBD1 (5 bases). Germline-derived CDR1 and CDR2 are SGHRS and YFSETQ. This CDR3 spans 13 amino acids. Between the trimmed V and J ends, which lost 2 bases and 3 bases, there was a span of 9 bases. CDR3 loop: CASSFGADYEQYF. The DNA of the CDR3 is TGCGCCAGCAGCTTTGGGGCAGACTACGAGCAGTACTTC.

This chain links TRBV6-5 with TRBJ2-5; 8 nucleotides align to TRBD2. The CDR3 covers 15 residues. V shed 7 bases, J shed 1 base, and the junction held 8 bases outside the gene matches. The germline V gene has CDR1 MNHEY and CDR2 SVGAGI. This CDR3 is CASTDGGGIQETQYF. The CDR3 DNA sequence: TGTGCCAGCACCGACGGGGGGGGGATCCAAGAGACCCAGTACTTC.

This clone was found a few times. CDR3 protein: CASSLGARQDNYGYTF. As DNA, the CDR3 is TGTGCCAGCAGTTTAGGGGCACGACAGGATAACTATGGCTACACCTTC. The J gene is TRBJ1-2, the V gene TRBV27, with D tentatively TRBD1 (6 bases). CDR3 size: 16 residues. V lost 2 bases to trimming and J lost 1 base, with 14 bases between them. From germline, CDR1 is MNHEY and CDR2 SMNVEV (reference sequence).

The chain uses TRBV19 and TRBJ2-1, with TRBD2 identical over 11 bases. With 3 bases clipped from V and 2 bases from J, the junction kept 9 bases outside the gene matches. The germline V gene encodes CDR1 LNHDA and CDR2 SQIVND (reference sequence). The CDR3 is made up of 18 amino acids. The DNA for the CDR3 is TGTGCCAGTAGTATTAAGGGGGCTAGCGGGGGGCCCTACAATGAGCAGTTCTTC. Its protein product is CASSIKGASGGPYNEQFF.

The chain combines TRBV7-2 with TRBJ1-1; perhaps TRBD1 as D (5 bases). Trimming took 5 bases from V and 0 from J, leaving 13 bases between them. The CDR3 spans 15 residues. Germline-derived CDR1 and CDR2 are SGHTA and FQGNSA. The CDR3 reads CASSPPGAMNTEAFF. In DNA form, the CDR3 reads TGTGCCAGCAGCCCGCCTGGGGCCATGAACACTGAAGCTTTCTTT.

The chain links TRBV15 to TRBJ1-1, with no clear D. Germline V gives CDR1 LNHNV, CDR2 YYDKDF (reference sequence). CDR3 length: 11 residues. V was clipped by 3 bases and J by 3 bases, with 2 bases between them. In nucleotides, the CDR3 is TGTGCCACCAGCAGCTACACTGAAGCTTTCTTT. Residues: CATSSYTEAFF.

This clone was observed a few times. The chain joins TRBV5-1 to TRBJ2-7; 10 bases are a match to TRBD1. Germline lookup yields CDR1 SGHRS and CDR2 YFSETQ. This CDR3 has 15 residues. The V gene end was trimmed by 6 bases and the J gene end by 7 bases; junction bases not matched to a gene: 13. CDR3 bases: TGCGCCAGCACCCTGGGACAGGGGCTTACTAGGGAGCAGTACTTC. Amino acids: CASTLGQGLTREQYF.

This clone was picked up one time. The chain employs TRBV21-1 and TRBJ1-5. TRBV21-1 is a pseudogene. This CDR3 region has 13 residues. CDR3 region: CASSKAPYQPQHF. In DNA, the CDR3 is TGTGCCAGCAGCAAAGCTCCCTATCAGCCCCAGCATTTT.

Concerning this clone: Other DNA sequences in the same sample also yield this CDR3. The rearrangement joins TRBV4-3 to TRBJ2-7; 7 bases fit TRBD1. This CDR3 contains 14 residues. J lost 2 bases, V lost 3 bases, and 4 bases had no gene match. The germline gives CDR1 LGHNA, CDR2 YSLEER. CDR3 nucleotides: TGCGCCAGCAGCCATACGGGACAGACCTACGAGCAGTACTTC. Translated: CASSHTGQTYEQYF.